These T cell receptor beta chains were read from a single sample in a study of early T cells in non-severe SARS-CoV-2 infection. MiXCR was run by TCRdb on the 5' RACE reads, yielding one entry per CDR3 protein. There are tens of thousands of distinct CDR3 sequences in the sample; around 6% occur only once, and 12% lies in the top ten. Input material: whole blood. The origin of the receptors is an adult who was a healthcare worker with PCR-confirmed SARS-CoV-2 infection or an uninfected control (not recorded which). CDR3s include the opening cysteine and the closing phenylalanine or tryptophan. D genes are given only for firm matches. Size is omitted from some rows. Given values are once, few, many or a class for expanded clones.

>few|TRBV27|-|TRBJ2-5
TGTGCCAGCAGTAACCGGGACAACCAAGAGACCCAGTACTTC
CASSNRDNQETQYF
>many|TRBV10-3|-|TRBJ1-2
TGTGCCATCAGTGGGGGTGACAGCCTTAACTATGGCTACACCTTC
CAISGGDSLNYGYTF
>many|TRBV5-1|-|TRBJ2-1
TGCGCCAGCAGCTTAAGTAGGGAAGACGAGCAGTTCTTC
CASSLSREDEQFF
>-|TRBV5-4|-|TRBJ2-5
TGTGCCAGCAGCTTGGTGGGGGGTAAAGAGACCCAGTACTTC
CASSLVGGKETQYF
>-|TRBV29-1|-|TRBJ1-6
TGCAGCGTTGGTCGGGAGACGAATTCACCCCTCCACTTT
CSVGRETNSPLHF
>many|TRBV27|TRBD2|TRBJ2-7
TGTGCCAGCGGGTGGAGTAGCGGGGTGGACGAGCAGTACTTC
CASGWSSGVDEQYF
>few|TRBV9|-|TRBJ2-1
TGTGCCAGCAGCGCGCGGGACCGCAATGAGCAGTTCTTC
CASSARDRNEQFF
>few|TRBV9|-|TRBJ2-2
TGTGCCAGCAGCGTCGTCCCCACCGGGGAGCTGTTTTTT
CASSVVPTGELFF
>-|TRBV7-8|-|TRBJ2-7
TGTGCCAGCAGCTTACGGCTTCTCTACGAGCAGTACTTC
CASSLRLLYEQYF
>many|TRBV21-1|-|TRBJ2-7
TGTGCCAGCAGCACAGGACAGGGCTACGAGCAGTACTTC
CASSTGQGYEQYF
>many|TRBV20-1|-|TRBJ1-6
TGCAGTGCTAGAGTCGAGGGTAGCTCCTATAATTCACCCCTCCACTTT
CSARVEGSSYNSPLHF
>-|TRBV6-6|-|TRBJ2-6
TGTGCCAGCAGTTACGGGACCTCTGGGGCCAACGTCCTGACTTTC
CASSYGTSGANVLTF
>few|TRBV6-6|TRBD2|TRBJ2-5
TGTGCCAGCAGGACTAGCGGGGGTACGGAGACCCAGTACTTC
CASRTSGGTETQYF
>-|TRBV12-3/TRBV12-4|-|TRBJ1-3
TGTGCCAGCAGTTTAGCCGAAGGGAACACCATATATTTT
CASSLAEGNTIYF
>-|TRBV30|-|TRBJ1-5
TGTGCCTGGAGTGCAGGGCTCAGCAATCAGCCCCAGCATTTT
CAWSAGLSNQPQHF
>many|TRBV11-2|TRBD2|TRBJ2-5
TGTGCCAGCAGCTGGACTAGCGCTGAGACCCAGTACTTC
CASSWTSAETQYF
>-|TRBV29-1|-|TRBJ2-5
TGCAGCGTTGAAGCTCGTAGGGTCCTTGGGTACCAAGAGACCCAGTACTTC
CSVEARRVLGYQETQYF
>few|TRBV30|-|TRBJ1-1
TGTGCCTGGAGTTTGGGGTCAGCGAACACTGAAGCTTTCTTT
CAWSLGSANTEAFF
>many|TRBV20-1|-|TRBJ1-2
TGCAGTGCTAGTAAAGGGTCAGCCCGCCGGGATGGCTACACCTTC
CSASKGSARRDGYTF
>few|TRBV5-1|-|TRBJ2-1
TGCGCCAGCAGCTTAGACCCCAGCTACAATGAGCAGTTCTTC
CASSLDPSYNEQFF
>-|TRBV29-1|-|TRBJ2-7
TGCAGCGCCACCGGAGAGCAGTACTTC
CSATGEQYF
>-|TRBV5-1|-|TRBJ2-2
TGCGCCAGCAGCTTAGGCTCTAGAGACACCGGGGAGCTGTTTTTT
CASSLGSRDTGELFF
>-|TRBV20-1|TRBD1|TRBJ1-4
TGCAGTGCGAGGACAGGCATTAATGAAAAACTGTTTTTT
CSARTGINEKLFF
>-|TRBV5-1|TRBD2|TRBJ2-4
TGCGCCAGCAGCTTGGTCCTAGCGGGGGCCCCCAGCGTGAGGGCCTTC
CASSLVLAGAPSVRAF
>many|TRBV4-3|TRBD1|TRBJ1-2
TGCGCCAGCAGCCAAGATGCGACAGGGGCTAACTATGGCTACACCTTC
CASSQDATGANYGYTF
>many|TRBV11-1|-|TRBJ2-2
TGTGCCAGCAGCTTATTTCCCACCGGGGAGCTGTTTTTT
CASSLFPTGELFF
>-|TRBV12-3/TRBV12-4|-|TRBJ1-4
TGTGCCAGCAGTGCGACCTTTGACGGTGAAAAACTGTTTTTT
CASSATFDGEKLFF
>many|TRBV24-1|TRBD1|TRBJ2-1
TGTGCCACCAGTGACCGGTACAGGGGAAGCAACAATGAGCAGTTCTTC
CATSDRYRGSNNEQFF
>-|TRBV5-1|-|TRBJ1-2
TGCGCCAGCAGCTTGAATGTGGTGGACGGCTACACCTTC
CASSLNVVDGYTF
>few|TRBV5-6|TRBD1|TRBJ2-2
TGTGCCAGCAGCTTCGGGACAGTGACCGGGGAGCTGTTTTTT
CASSFGTVTGELFF
>many|TRBV3-1|-|TRBJ1-2
TGTGCCAGCAGCCAAGCACTCTATGGCTACACCTTC
CASSQALYGYTF
>many|TRBV20-1|-|TRBJ2-7
TGCAGTGCTCGGGGTCTCAGCTCCTACGAGCAGTACTTC
CSARGLSSYEQYF
>few|TRBV7-8|-|TRBJ2-1
TGTGCCAGCAGCCCCGTTGGGGGGGCGGGTTCGAATGAGCAGTTCTTC
CASSPVGGAGSNEQFF
>many|TRBV5-1|TRBD1|TRBJ1-1
TGCGCCAGCAGCCTGGGACAGGAAGCTTTCTTT
CASSLGQEAFF
>many|TRBV20-1|-|TRBJ2-2
TGCAGTGCTAGACGGGGGGCCGTAAACACCGGGGAGCTGTTTTTT
CSARRGAVNTGELFF
>many|TRBV9|TRBD1|TRBJ2-7
TGTGCCAGCAGCGTAGCTCCAGGACAGGGTCGCGAGCAGTACTTC
CASSVAPGQGREQYF
>few|TRBV27|-|TRBJ2-5
TGTGCCAGCAGTTTGTCAGACCCCCGGGAAGAGACCCAGTACTTC
CASSLSDPREETQYF
>many|TRBV29-1|-|TRBJ1-5
TGCAGCGTTGAAGATCATGACCAGCCCCAGCATTTT
CSVEDHDQPQHF
>many|TRBV27|-|TRBJ2-3
TGTGCCAGCAGTTTGCGGGGGCCCTGGGATACGCAGTATTTT
CASSLRGPWDTQYF
>-|TRBV11-1|-|TRBJ2-2
TGTGCCAGCAGCTATAGCGGTAACACCGGGGAGCTGTTTTTT
CASSYSGNTGELFF
>many|TRBV3-1|TRBD2|TRBJ2-5
TGTGCCAGCAGCCAAGTTGGGGGGGAAGAGACCCAGTACTTC
CASSQVGGEETQYF
>many|TRBV28|-|TRBJ1-2
TGTGCCAGCAGCCCGCAGTTTCAGGGGAGCTATGGCTACACCTTC
CASSPQFQGSYGYTF
>many|TRBV7-6|-|TRBJ1-3
TGTGCCAGCAGCTCTCTCGAGCTTGGAAACACCATATATTTT
CASSSLELGNTIYF
>-|TRBV7-9|TRBD1|TRBJ1-1
TGTGCCAGCAGCCTGGACAGGATAGCTTTCTTT
CASSLDRIAFF
>-|TRBV5-1|-|TRBJ2-5
TGCGCCAGCAGAGACTCCTGGGCCGGAGAGACCCAGTACTTC
CASRDSWAGETQYF
>many|TRBV20-1|-|TRBJ2-3
TGCAGTGCGGAACCCCGCGGGACAGCGGGCACAGATACGCAGTATTTT
CSAEPRGTAGTDTQYF
>few|TRBV6-1|-|TRBJ2-3
TGTGCCAGCAGTGAAGAGGATACGCAGTATTTT
CASSEEDTQYF